The TCR beta chain described here comes from a study of cytotoxic CD8 clonotypes in ibrutinib-treated CLL. The CDR3 has 14 amino acids. CDR1 and CDR2 (germline): SEHNR, FQNEAQ (reference sequence). V was pared by 2 bases and J by 5 bases, with 12 bases between. TCRdb keeps only in-frame clones here, not all; method: immunoSEQ multiplex PCR. The table records tens of thousands of clones, roughly 75% of them present only once. The sequence was collected from a human donor with chronic lymphocytic leukemia. This sample comprised PBMCs, obtained before ibrutinib treatment. The chain combines TRBV7-9 with TRBJ2-5, with D possibly TRBD1 on 6 matching bases. The CDR3: CASSLTGMGETQYF. CDR3 nucleotides: TGTGCCAGCAGCTTAACAGGGATGGGGGAGACCCAGTACTTC.